The TCR beta chain described here comes from a study of CXCR3-negative and CXCR3-positive naive CD8 T cells. General study findings and limits: Naive CXCR3-positive and CXCR3-negative cells shared TRBV-TRBJ usage; memory cells diverged. When CXCR3-positive naive cells were set against CXCR3-negative naive cells, the former had more hydrophobic TRB CDR3s.

Libraries were UMI-labeled 5' RACE TRB cDNA. TCRdb reprocessed the 5' RACE reads and keeps a single row for each CDR3 protein, giving no DNA. Found here are fewer than 140,000 distinct CDR3 sequences; the top ten clones hold 0.38%. As regards this clonotype: No antigen is known for it.

CDR1 and CDR2 (germline): SGHAT, FQNNGV. CDR3 length: 15 residues. The sorter processed each CD8+ T cell subset in triplicate at some 330,000 cells apiece. V usage is TRBV11-2 and J usage is TRBJ2-5. The TCR comes from a human donor in good health. Some clones in this sample may be carry-over from other donors' samples. Source material: naive CXCR3+ CD8+ T cells from blood. The subset is: CD45RO-CCR7+CD27+CD95- naive CD8+ T cells expressing CXCR3 (TNR3+). CDR3 residues: CASRTGIQAQETQYF.